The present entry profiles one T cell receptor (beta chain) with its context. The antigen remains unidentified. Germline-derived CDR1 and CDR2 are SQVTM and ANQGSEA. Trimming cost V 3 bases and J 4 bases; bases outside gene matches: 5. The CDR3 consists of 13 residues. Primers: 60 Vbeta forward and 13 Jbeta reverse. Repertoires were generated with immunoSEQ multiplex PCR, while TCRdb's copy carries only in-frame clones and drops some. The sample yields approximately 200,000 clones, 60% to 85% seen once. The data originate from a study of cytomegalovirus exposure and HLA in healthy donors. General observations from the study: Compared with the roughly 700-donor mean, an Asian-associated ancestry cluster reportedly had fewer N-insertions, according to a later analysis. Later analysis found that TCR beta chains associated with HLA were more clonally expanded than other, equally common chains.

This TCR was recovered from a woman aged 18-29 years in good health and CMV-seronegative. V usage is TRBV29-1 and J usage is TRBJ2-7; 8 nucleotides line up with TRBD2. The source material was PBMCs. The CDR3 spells CSVDFSGTYEQYF. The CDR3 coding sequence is TGCAGCGTTGATTTTAGCGGGACTTACGAGCAGTACTTC.